The rows below give T cell receptor beta chains drawn from one sample of a study of T-cell memory formation after mild COVID-19. Each CDR3 protein gets one entry after TCRdb re-called the 5' RACE reads with MiXCR. Seen here are over 14,000 distinct CDR3 sequences, roughly a fifth observed once, and the top ten hold around 49%. The sequencing sample was made of PBMCs or a T cell subset sorted from them (not recorded which). These receptors were taken from an adult woman who had mild COVID-19 (a few samples of this study predate the infection). Cell type and time point are not known. Each CDR3 is given with its conserved first and last residue. D genes are given only for firm matches. The size entry is marked missing in some rows and otherwise reads once, few, many or a size class.

D gene: TRBD1
clone size: many
J gene: TRBJ1-1
V gene: TRBV29-1
CDR3 length: 14
CDR3 DNA: TGCAGCGTGATTAACAGGGGGTATGGCACTGAAGCTTTCTTT
CDR3 protein: CSVINRGYGTEAFF

D gene: -
clone size: few
J gene: TRBJ1-1
V gene: TRBV7-2
CDR3 length: 10
CDR3 DNA: TGTGCCAGCGGGCGGTTGGGGGCTTTCTTT
CDR3 protein: CASGRLGAFF

D gene: -
clone size: once
J gene: TRBJ1-1
V gene: TRBV7-2
CDR3 length: 14
CDR3 DNA: TGTGCCAGCAGCTTACAGGGCATGGACACTGAAGCTTTCTTT
CDR3 protein: CASSLQGMDTEAFF

D gene: TRBD1
clone size: many
J gene: TRBJ2-7
V gene: TRBV19
CDR3 length: 15
CDR3 DNA: TGTGCCAGTAGTATAGTGGTTACAGGGGCCTACGAGCAGTACTTC
CDR3 protein: CASSIVVTGAYEQYF

D gene: -
clone size: -
J gene: TRBJ2-3
V gene: TRBV25-1
CDR3 length: 16
CDR3 DNA: TGTGCCAGCAGTGAACGACGGGGTAAGGTGCCAGATACGCAGTATTTT
CDR3 protein: CASSERRGKVPDTQYF

D gene: -
clone size: many
J gene: TRBJ2-1
V gene: TRBV7-2
CDR3 length: 16
CDR3 DNA: TGTGCCAGCAGCTTAGGTTTAGCCCTAGCGATGAATGAGCAGTTCTTC
CDR3 protein: CASSLGLALAMNEQFF

D gene: TRBD2
clone size: many
J gene: TRBJ2-1
V gene: TRBV9
CDR3 length: 17
CDR3 DNA: TGTGCCAGCAGCGTAGCAGTAGCGGGAGTGTTTTACAATGAGCAGTTCTTC
CDR3 protein: CASSVAVAGVFYNEQFF

D gene: -
clone size: -
J gene: TRBJ1-5
V gene: TRBV30
CDR3 length: 13
CDR3 DNA: TGTGCCTCCAGCCGGGTCTTCAATCAGCCCCAGCATTTT
CDR3 protein: CASSRVFNQPQHF

D gene: TRBD2
clone size: medium-sized
J gene: TRBJ2-1
V gene: TRBV4-1
CDR3 length: 15
CDR3 DNA: TGCGCCAGCAGCCATATAGCGGGAGATGGGAATGAGCAGTTCTTC
CDR3 protein: CASSHIAGDGNEQFF

D gene: -
clone size: medium-sized
J gene: TRBJ2-1
V gene: TRBV5-6
CDR3 length: 13
CDR3 DNA: TGTGCCAGCAGCCACGACGTGTACAATGAGCAGTTCTTC
CDR3 protein: CASSHDVYNEQFF

D gene: -
clone size: -
J gene: TRBJ1-6
V gene: TRBV11-2
CDR3 length: 13
CDR3 DNA: TGTGCCAGCAGCTTAGACTACAGCTCACCCCTCCACTTT
CDR3 protein: CASSLDYSSPLHF

D gene: TRBD2
clone size: many
J gene: TRBJ2-7
V gene: TRBV11-2
CDR3 length: 13
CDR3 DNA: TGTGCCAGCGCGGAAACTAGCGGTTACGAGCAGTACTTC
CDR3 protein: CASAETSGYEQYF

D gene: -
clone size: many
J gene: TRBJ2-7
V gene: TRBV4-1
CDR3 length: 14
CDR3 DNA: TGCGCCAGCAGCCAAGATAGCAGGGGTTTGGAGCAGTACTTC
CDR3 protein: CASSQDSRGLEQYF

D gene: -
clone size: few
J gene: TRBJ1-4
V gene: TRBV7-9
CDR3 length: 17
CDR3 DNA: TGTGCCAGCAGTCCCGTCGGGCCCTCCATGGTGTGGGGAAAACTGTTTTTT
CDR3 protein: CASSPVGPSMVWGKLFF

D gene: TRBD1
clone size: many
J gene: TRBJ2-1
V gene: TRBV9
CDR3 length: 15
CDR3 DNA: TGTGCCAGCAGCGTAGGACAGGGGAGCTACAATGAGCAGTTCTTC
CDR3 protein: CASSVGQGSYNEQFF

D gene: -
clone size: -
J gene: TRBJ2-1
V gene: TRBV5-1
CDR3 length: 13
CDR3 DNA: TGCGCCAGCGCCTTGAGGGGGGGCTCTGAGCAGTTCTTC
CDR3 protein: CASALRGGSEQFF

D gene: -
clone size: many
J gene: TRBJ2-1
V gene: TRBV20-1
CDR3 length: 15
CDR3 DNA: TGCAGTGCTAGGGTGGGTCCCAGCTCCTACAATGAGCAGTTCTTC
CDR3 protein: CSARVGPSSYNEQFF

D gene: -
clone size: many
J gene: TRBJ1-4
V gene: TRBV12-3/TRBV12-4
CDR3 length: 16
CDR3 DNA: TGTGCCAGCAGTTTTGCGCCGGGGGGCAGGGGTGAAAAACTGTTTTTT
CDR3 protein: CASSFAPGGRGEKLFF

D gene: TRBD1
clone size: many
J gene: TRBJ1-1
V gene: TRBV20-1
CDR3 length: 12
CDR3 DNA: TGCAGTGCTAGGCCGGGACAGTCTGAAGCTTTCTTT
CDR3 protein: CSARPGQSEAFF

D gene: -
clone size: many
J gene: TRBJ1-1
V gene: TRBV29-1
CDR3 length: 13
CDR3 DNA: TGCAGCGTTGAAGTGGGGGGGTACACTGAAGCTTTCTTT
CDR3 protein: CSVEVGGYTEAFF

D gene: TRBD2
clone size: many
J gene: TRBJ2-1
V gene: TRBV27
CDR3 length: 15
CDR3 DNA: TGTGCCAGCAGTTTTCCGGGAGGGCCCTACAATGAGCAGTTCTTC
CDR3 protein: CASSFPGGPYNEQFF

D gene: TRBD1
clone size: many
J gene: TRBJ2-5
V gene: TRBV4-1
CDR3 length: 18
CDR3 DNA: TGCGCCAGCAGCCAAGAGTGGACAGGGGCTAACGCGGGGGAGACCCAGTACTTC
CDR3 protein: CASSQEWTGANAGETQYF

D gene: -
clone size: many
J gene: TRBJ2-1
V gene: TRBV12-5
CDR3 length: 13
CDR3 DNA: TGTGCTAGCAATCTCCAGGGTGTTAATGAGCAGTTCTTC
CDR3 protein: CASNLQGVNEQFF

D gene: TRBD1
clone size: many
J gene: TRBJ2-7
V gene: TRBV29-1
CDR3 length: 13
CDR3 DNA: TGCAGCGCCTATGGGACAGGGTTTAACGAGCAGTACTTC
CDR3 protein: CSAYGTGFNEQYF

D gene: -
clone size: many
J gene: TRBJ1-5
V gene: TRBV19
CDR3 length: 17
CDR3 DNA: TGTGCCAGTAGCAGGTCCGGCCCCCGAAGTGGCAATCAGCCCCAGCATTTT
CDR3 protein: CASSRSGPRSGNQPQHF

D gene: -
clone size: many
J gene: TRBJ2-7
V gene: TRBV7-2
CDR3 length: 14
CDR3 DNA: TGTGCCAGCAGCTTGGGGATCCTTGTATACGAGCAGTACTTC
CDR3 protein: CASSLGILVYEQYF

D gene: -
clone size: -
J gene: TRBJ2-7
V gene: TRBV6-9
CDR3 length: 13
CDR3 DNA: TGTGCCAGCAGTTACTCGAAGAGCTTAGAGCAGTACTTC
CDR3 protein: CASSYSKSLEQYF

D gene: -
clone size: many
J gene: TRBJ2-7
V gene: TRBV10-3
CDR3 length: 12
CDR3 DNA: TGTGCCATCAGCGAAAACTCCTACGAGCAGTACTTC
CDR3 protein: CAISENSYEQYF

D gene: TRBD1
clone size: -
J gene: TRBJ1-1
V gene: TRBV12-3/TRBV12-4
CDR3 length: 13
CDR3 DNA: TGTGCCAGCAGCCCCGGACAGGTTCATGAAGCTTTCTTT
CDR3 protein: CASSPGQVHEAFF

D gene: -
clone size: medium-sized
J gene: TRBJ1-1
V gene: TRBV6-5
CDR3 length: 13
CDR3 DNA: TGTGCCAGCAGTTACTCATTTGGGGTAGGGGCTTTCTTT
CDR3 protein: CASSYSFGVGAFF

D gene: -
clone size: many
J gene: TRBJ1-4
V gene: TRBV25-1
CDR3 length: 15
CDR3 DNA: TGTGCCAGCAGTCGAAGACAGGTGTTTAATGAAAAACTGTTTTTT
CDR3 protein: CASSRRQVFNEKLFF

D gene: -
clone size: many
J gene: TRBJ1-1
V gene: TRBV15
CDR3 length: 16
CDR3 DNA: TGTGCCACCAGCAGGGGACAAGGGAACATGAACACTGAAGCTTTCTTT
CDR3 protein: CATSRGQGNMNTEAFF

D gene: -
clone size: many
J gene: TRBJ2-1
V gene: TRBV20-1
CDR3 length: 13
CDR3 DNA: TGCAGTGCCCTCGACGGTGGAGCGTCTGAGCAGTTCTTC
CDR3 protein: CSALDGGASEQFF

D gene: TRBD1
clone size: -
J gene: TRBJ2-4
V gene: TRBV5-1
CDR3 length: 17
CDR3 DNA: TGCGCCAGCAGCTTAGGGACAGGGGGCCCGTTGTTGGACATTCAGTACTTC
CDR3 protein: CASSLGTGGPLLDIQYF

D gene: -
clone size: many
J gene: TRBJ2-3
V gene: TRBV12-3/TRBV12-4
CDR3 length: 13
CDR3 DNA: TGTGCCAGCAGTTTGACTAGGTGGGATACGCAGTATTTT
CDR3 protein: CASSLTRWDTQYF

D gene: TRBD1
clone size: many
J gene: TRBJ2-6
V gene: TRBV18
CDR3 length: 16
CDR3 DNA: TGTGCCAGCTCACCCGACAGGGGGCCTGGGGCCAACGTCCTGACTTTC
CDR3 protein: CASSPDRGPGANVLTF

D gene: TRBD1
clone size: once
J gene: TRBJ2-5
V gene: TRBV5-1
CDR3 length: 13
CDR3 DNA: TGCGCCAGCAGCTTGGGACAGGGGGAGACCCAGTACTTC
CDR3 protein: CASSLGQGETQYF

D gene: -
clone size: -
J gene: TRBJ1-6
V gene: TRBV4-1
CDR3 length: 14
CDR3 DNA: TGCGCCAGCAGCCCGCAGGGTCCCAATTCACCCCTCCACTTT
CDR3 protein: CASSPQGPNSPLHF

D gene: -
clone size: many
J gene: TRBJ2-1
V gene: TRBV6-6
CDR3 length: 15
CDR3 DNA: TGTGCCAGCATCAAACCTTCCCCACAGGGCGATGAGCAGTTCTTC
CDR3 protein: CASIKPSPQGDEQFF

D gene: TRBD2
clone size: many
J gene: TRBJ2-5
V gene: TRBV7-8
CDR3 length: 19
CDR3 DNA: TGTGCCAGCAGCTTAGAATCGGAATATGGCGGGAGGGCCCGAGAGACCCAGTACTTC
CDR3 protein: CASSLESEYGGRARETQYF

D gene: -
clone size: few
J gene: TRBJ2-7
V gene: TRBV28
CDR3 length: 12
CDR3 DNA: TGTGCCAGCGGCAGGCCTACCTACGAGCAGTACTTC
CDR3 protein: CASGRPTYEQYF

D gene: TRBD2
clone size: many
J gene: TRBJ2-1
V gene: TRBV20-1
CDR3 length: 12
CDR3 DNA: TGCAGTGCTAGAGCCCCCGGGACTAGGGTCTTCTTC
CDR3 protein: CSARAPGTRVFF

D gene: -
clone size: many
J gene: TRBJ2-3
V gene: TRBV9
CDR3 length: 15
CDR3 DNA: TGTGCCAGCAGCGCCCGGGGCCTTAACACAGATACGCAGTATTTT
CDR3 protein: CASSARGLNTDTQYF

D gene: -
clone size: many
J gene: TRBJ2-1
V gene: TRBV4-2
CDR3 length: 13
CDR3 DNA: TGTGCCAGCAGCCAAGGCCGGGACAATGAGCAGTTCTTC
CDR3 protein: CASSQGRDNEQFF

D gene: -
clone size: many
J gene: TRBJ2-1
V gene: TRBV24-1
CDR3 length: 15
CDR3 DNA: TGTGCCACCAGTGATCCAGGGGTTTCGGTCAATGAGCAGTTCTTC
CDR3 protein: CATSDPGVSVNEQFF

D gene: TRBD1
clone size: many
J gene: TRBJ2-1
V gene: TRBV4-2
CDR3 length: 17
CDR3 DNA: TGTGCCAGCAGCCAAGATTCCGACAGACAGGGGGCCGATGAGCAGTTCTTC
CDR3 protein: CASSQDSDRQGADEQFF